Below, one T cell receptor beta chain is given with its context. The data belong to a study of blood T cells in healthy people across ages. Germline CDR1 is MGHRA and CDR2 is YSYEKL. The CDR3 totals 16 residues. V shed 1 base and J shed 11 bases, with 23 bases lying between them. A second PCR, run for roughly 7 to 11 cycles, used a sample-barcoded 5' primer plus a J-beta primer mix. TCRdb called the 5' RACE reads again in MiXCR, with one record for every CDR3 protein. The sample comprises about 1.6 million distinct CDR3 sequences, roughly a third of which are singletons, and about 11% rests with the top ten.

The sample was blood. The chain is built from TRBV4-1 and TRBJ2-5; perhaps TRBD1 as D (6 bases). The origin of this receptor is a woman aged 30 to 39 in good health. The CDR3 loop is CASSQGGHGKSYGQYF. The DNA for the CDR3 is TGCGCCAGCAGCCAAGGGGGACATGGCAAAAGCTACGGGCAGTACTTC.